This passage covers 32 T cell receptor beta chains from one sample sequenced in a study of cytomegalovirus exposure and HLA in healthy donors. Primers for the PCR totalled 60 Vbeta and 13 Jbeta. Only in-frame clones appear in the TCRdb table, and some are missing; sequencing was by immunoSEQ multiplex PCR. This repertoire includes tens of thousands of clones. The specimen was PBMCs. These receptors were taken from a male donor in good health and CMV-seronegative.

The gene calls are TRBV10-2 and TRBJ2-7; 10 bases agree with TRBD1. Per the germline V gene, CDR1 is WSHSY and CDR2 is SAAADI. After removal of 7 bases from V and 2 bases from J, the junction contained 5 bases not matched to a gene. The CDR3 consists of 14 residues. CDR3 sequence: CASTAGQGAYEQYF. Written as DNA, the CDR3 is TGCGCCAGCACCGCCGGACAGGGGGCCTACGAGCAGTACTTC.

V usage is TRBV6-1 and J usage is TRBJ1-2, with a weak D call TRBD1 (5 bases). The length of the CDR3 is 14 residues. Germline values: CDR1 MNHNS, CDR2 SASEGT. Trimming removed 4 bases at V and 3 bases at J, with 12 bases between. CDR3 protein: CASSVDGQYYGYTF. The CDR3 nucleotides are TGTGCCAGCAGTGTGGACGGACAATACTATGGCTACACCTTC.

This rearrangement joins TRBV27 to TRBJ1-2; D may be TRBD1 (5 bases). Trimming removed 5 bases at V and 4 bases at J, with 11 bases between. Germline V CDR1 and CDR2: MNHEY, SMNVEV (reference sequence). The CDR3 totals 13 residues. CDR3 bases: TGTGCCAGCAGTAGCAGACAGTTCTATGGCTACACCTTC. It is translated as CASSSRQFYGYTF.

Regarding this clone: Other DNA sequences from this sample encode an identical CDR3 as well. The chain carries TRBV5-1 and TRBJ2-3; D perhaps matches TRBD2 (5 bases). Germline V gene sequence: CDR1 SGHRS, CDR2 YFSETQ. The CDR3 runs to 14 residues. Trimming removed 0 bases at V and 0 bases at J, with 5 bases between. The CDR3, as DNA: TGCGCCAGCAGCTTGGGGACTAGCACAGATACGCAGTATTTT. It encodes CASSLGTSTDTQYF.

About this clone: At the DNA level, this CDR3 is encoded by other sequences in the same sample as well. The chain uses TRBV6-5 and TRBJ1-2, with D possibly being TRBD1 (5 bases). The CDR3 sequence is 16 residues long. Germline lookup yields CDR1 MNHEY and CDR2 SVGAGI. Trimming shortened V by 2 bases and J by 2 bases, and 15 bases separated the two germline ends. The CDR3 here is CASSYRQGKGNYGYTF. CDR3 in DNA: TGTGCCAGCAGTTACAGGCAGGGCAAAGGAAACTATGGCTACACCTTC.

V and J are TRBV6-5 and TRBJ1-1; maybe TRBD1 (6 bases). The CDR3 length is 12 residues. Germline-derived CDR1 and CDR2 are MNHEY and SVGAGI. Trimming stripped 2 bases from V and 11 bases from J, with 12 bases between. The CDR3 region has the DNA TGTGCCAGCAGTTACCCCAGGGGCGAGGCTTTCTTT. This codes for CASSYPRGEAFF.

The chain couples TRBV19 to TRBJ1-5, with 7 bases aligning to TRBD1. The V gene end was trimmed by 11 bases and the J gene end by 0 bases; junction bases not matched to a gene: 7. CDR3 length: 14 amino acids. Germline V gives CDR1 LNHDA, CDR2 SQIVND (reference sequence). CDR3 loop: CAGRDSNSNQPQHF. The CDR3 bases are TGTGCCGGCCGGGACAGCAATAGCAATCAGCCCCAGCATTTT. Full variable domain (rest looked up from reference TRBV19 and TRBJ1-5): DGGITQSPKYLFRKEGQNVTLSCEQNLNHDAMYWYRQDPGQGLRLIYYSQIVNDFQKGDIAEGYSVSREKKESFPLTVTSAQKNPTAFYLCAGRDSNSNQPQHFGDGTRLSIL.

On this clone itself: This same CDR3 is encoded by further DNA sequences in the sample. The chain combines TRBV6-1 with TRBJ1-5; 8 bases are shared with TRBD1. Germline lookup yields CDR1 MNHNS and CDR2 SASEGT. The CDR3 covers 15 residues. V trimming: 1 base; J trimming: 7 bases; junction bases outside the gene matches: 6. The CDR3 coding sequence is TGTGCCAGCAGTGAAGGGGCGTCAGGGGGCCAGCCCCAGCATTTT. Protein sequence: CASSEGASGGQPQHF.

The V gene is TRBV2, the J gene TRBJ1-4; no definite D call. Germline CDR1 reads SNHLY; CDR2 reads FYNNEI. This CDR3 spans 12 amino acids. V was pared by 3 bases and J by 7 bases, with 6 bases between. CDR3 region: CASSDRGEKLFF. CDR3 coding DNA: TGTGCCAGCAGTGACCGGGGTGAAAAACTGTTTTTT.

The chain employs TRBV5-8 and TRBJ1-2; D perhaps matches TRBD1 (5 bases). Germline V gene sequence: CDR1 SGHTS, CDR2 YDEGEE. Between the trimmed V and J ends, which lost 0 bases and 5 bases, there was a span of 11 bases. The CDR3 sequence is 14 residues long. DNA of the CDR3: TGTGCCAGCAGCTTGGAGGGGACTCGGTATGGCTACACCTTC. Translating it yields CASSLEGTRYGYTF.

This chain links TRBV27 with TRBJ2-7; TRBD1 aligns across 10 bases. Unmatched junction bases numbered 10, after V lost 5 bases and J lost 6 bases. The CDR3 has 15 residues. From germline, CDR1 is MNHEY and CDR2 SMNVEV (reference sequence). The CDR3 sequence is CASSETGTGVREQYF. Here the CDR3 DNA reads TGTGCCAGCAGTGAAACCGGGACAGGGGTTCGCGAGCAGTACTTC.

The CDR3 sequence is CASSPPLGRGTEAFF. The CDR3, as DNA: TGTGCCAGCAGTCCCCCGTTGGGTCGGGGCACTGAAGCTTTCTTT. The V gene is TRBV27, the J gene TRBJ1-1, with D unclear. The V end lost 5 bases, the J end lost 4 bases, and 17 bases lay between the germline ends. Germline V gives CDR1 MNHEY, CDR2 SMNVEV (reference sequence). The CDR3 has 15 residues.

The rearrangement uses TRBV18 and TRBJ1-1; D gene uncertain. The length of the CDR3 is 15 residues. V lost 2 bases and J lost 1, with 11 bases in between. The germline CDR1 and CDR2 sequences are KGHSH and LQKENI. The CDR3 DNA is TGTGCCAGCTCACCAGGGATGGGAGAGAACACTGAAGCTTTCTTT. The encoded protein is CASSPGMGENTEAFF.

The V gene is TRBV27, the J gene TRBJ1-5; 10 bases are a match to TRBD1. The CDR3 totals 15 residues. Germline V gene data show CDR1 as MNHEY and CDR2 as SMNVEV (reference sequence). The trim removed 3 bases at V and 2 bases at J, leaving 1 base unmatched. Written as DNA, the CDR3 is TGTGCCAGCAGTTTTGGACAGGGGGGCAATCAGCCCCAGCATTTT. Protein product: CASSFGQGGNQPQHF.

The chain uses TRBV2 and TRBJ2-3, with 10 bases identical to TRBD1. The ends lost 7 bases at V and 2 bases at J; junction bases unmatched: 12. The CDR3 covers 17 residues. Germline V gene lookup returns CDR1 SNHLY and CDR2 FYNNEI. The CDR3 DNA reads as TGTGCCAGCATCCTCCTTGTGGGACAGGGGCCCACAGATACGCAGTATTTT. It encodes CASILLVGQGPTDTQYF. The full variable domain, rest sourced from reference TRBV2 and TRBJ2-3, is EPEVTQTPSHQVTQMGQEVILRCVPISNHLYFYWYRQILGQKVEFLVSFYNNEISEKSEIFDDQFSVERPDGSNFTLKIRSTKLEDSAMYFCASILLVGQGPTDTQYFGPGTRLTVL.

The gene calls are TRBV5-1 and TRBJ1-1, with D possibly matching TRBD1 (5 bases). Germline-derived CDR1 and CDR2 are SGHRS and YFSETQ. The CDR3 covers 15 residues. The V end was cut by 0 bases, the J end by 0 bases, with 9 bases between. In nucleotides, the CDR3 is TGCGCCAGCAGCTTGGCCACGACAGTGAACACTGAAGCTTTCTTT. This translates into CASSLATTVNTEAFF.

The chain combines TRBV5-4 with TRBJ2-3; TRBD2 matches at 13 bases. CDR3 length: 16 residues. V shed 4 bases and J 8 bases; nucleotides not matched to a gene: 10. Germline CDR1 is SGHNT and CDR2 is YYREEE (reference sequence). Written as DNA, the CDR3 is TGTGCCAGCAGCACAGGGACTAGCGGGACTCTAGGTACGCAGTATTTT. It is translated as CASSTGTSGTLGTQYF.

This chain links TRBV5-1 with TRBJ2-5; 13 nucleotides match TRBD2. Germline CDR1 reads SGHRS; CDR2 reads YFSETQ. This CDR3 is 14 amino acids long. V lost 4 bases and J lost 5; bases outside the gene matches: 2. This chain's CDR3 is CASSGTSGIETQYF. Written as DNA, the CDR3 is TGCGCCAGCAGCGGGACTAGCGGGATCGAGACCCAGTACTTC.

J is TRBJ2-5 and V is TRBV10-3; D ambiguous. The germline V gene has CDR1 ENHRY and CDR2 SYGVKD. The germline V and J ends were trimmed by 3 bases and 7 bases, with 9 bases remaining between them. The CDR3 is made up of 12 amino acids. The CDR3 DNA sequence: TGTGCCATCAGTGATCTAGAAGGGACCCAGTACTTC. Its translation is CAISDLEGTQYF.

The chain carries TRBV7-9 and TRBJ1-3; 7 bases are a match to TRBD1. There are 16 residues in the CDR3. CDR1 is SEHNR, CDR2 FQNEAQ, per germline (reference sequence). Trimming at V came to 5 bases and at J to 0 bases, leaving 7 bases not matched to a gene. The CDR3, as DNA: TGTGCCAGCAGCCTCCGGGACAGCCGCTCTGGAAACACCATATATTTT. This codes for CASSLRDSRSGNTIYF.

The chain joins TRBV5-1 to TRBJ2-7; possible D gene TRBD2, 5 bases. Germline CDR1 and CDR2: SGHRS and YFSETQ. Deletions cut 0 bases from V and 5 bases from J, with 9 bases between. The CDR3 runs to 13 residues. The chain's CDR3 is CASSLGKGDEQYF. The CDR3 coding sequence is TGCGCCAGCAGCTTGGGCAAGGGAGACGAGCAGTACTTC.

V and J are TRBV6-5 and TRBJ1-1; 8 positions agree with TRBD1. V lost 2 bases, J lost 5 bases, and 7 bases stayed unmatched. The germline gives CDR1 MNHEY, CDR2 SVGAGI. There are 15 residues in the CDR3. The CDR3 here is CASSYMDRVGTEAFF. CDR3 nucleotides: TGTGCCAGCAGTTACATGGACAGGGTTGGGACTGAAGCTTTCTTT.

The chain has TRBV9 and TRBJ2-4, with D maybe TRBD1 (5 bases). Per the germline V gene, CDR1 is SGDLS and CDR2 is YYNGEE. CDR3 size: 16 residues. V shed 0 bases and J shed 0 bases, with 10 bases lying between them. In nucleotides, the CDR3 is TGTGCCAGCAGCGTAGCGACAGTACTAGCCAAAAACATTCAGTACTTC. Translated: CASSVATVLAKNIQYF.

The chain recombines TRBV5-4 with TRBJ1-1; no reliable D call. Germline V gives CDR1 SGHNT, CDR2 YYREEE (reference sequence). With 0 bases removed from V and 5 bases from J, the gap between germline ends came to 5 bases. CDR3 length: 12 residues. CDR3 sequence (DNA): TGTGCCAGCAGCTTGGGGCAGACTGAAGCTTTCTTT. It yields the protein CASSLGQTEAFF. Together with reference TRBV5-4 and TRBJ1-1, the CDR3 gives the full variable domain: ETGVTQSPTHLIKTRGQQVTLRCSSQSGHNTVSWYQQALGQGPQFIFQYYREEENGRGNFPPRFSGLQFPNYSSELNVNALELDDSALYLCASSLGQTEAFFGQGTRLTVV.

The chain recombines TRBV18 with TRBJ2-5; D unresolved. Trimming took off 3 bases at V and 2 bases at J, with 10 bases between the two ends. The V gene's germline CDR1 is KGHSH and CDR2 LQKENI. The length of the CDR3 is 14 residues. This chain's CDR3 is CASSPLTQQETQYF. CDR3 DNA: TGTGCCAGCTCACCCCTGACACAACAAGAGACCCAGTACTTC.

CDR3 protein: CASSTALAGAYEQYF. The CDR3 DNA sequence: TGTGCCAGTAGTACTGCCCTTGCGGGAGCTTACGAGCAGTACTTC. The chain links TRBV19 to TRBJ2-7, with TRBD2 identical over 7 bases. Germline loops: CDR1 LNHDA, CDR2 SQIVND (reference sequence). Losses at the gene ends were 4 bases for V and 4 bases for J; bases not matched to a gene: 10. This CDR3 comprises 15 residues.

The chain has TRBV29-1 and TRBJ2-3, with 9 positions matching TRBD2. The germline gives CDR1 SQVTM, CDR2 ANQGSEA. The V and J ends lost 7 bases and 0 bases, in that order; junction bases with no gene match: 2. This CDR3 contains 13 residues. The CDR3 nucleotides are TGCAGCGGCGGGGGGGGGAGCACAGATACGCAGTATTTT. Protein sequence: CSGGGGSTDTQYF.

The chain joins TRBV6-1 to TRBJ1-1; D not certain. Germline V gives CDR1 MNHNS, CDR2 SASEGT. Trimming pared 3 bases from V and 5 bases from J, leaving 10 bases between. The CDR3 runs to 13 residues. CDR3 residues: CASSDQVGTEAFF. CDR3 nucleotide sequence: TGTGCCAGCAGTGACCAGGTTGGGACTGAAGCTTTCTTT.

In DNA form, the CDR3 reads TGTGCCAGCAAAAAGGGGGACAGTCTAAACACCGGGGAGCTGTTTTTT. Translated: CASKKGDSLNTGELFF. The chain recombines TRBV9 with TRBJ2-2, with 7 positions matching TRBD1. Germline V lookup: CDR1 SGDLS, CDR2 YYNGEE. The CDR3 consists of 16 residues. The J segment lost 2 bases and the V segment lost 6 bases, leaving 10 bases of the junction unmatched.

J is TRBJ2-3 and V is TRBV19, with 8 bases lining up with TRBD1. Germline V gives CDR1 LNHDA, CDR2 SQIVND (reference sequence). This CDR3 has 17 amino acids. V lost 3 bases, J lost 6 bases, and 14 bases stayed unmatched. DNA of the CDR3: TGTGCCAGTAGTATCGGACAGGGCAACGGGGTGGTCGATACGCAGTATTTT. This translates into CASSIGQGNGVVDTQYF.

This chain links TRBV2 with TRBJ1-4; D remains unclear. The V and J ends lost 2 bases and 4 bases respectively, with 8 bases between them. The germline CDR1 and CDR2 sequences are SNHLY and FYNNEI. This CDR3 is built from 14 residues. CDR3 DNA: TGTGCCAGCAGTGAACGGAGACTTAATGAAAAACTGTTTTTT. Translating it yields CASSERRLNEKLFF. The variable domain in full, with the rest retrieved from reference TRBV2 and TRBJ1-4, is EPEVTQTPSHQVTQMGQEVILRCVPISNHLYFYWYRQILGQKVEFLVSFYNNEISEKSEIFDDQFSVERPDGSNFTLKIRSTKLEDSAMYFCASSERRLNEKLFFGSGTQLSVL.

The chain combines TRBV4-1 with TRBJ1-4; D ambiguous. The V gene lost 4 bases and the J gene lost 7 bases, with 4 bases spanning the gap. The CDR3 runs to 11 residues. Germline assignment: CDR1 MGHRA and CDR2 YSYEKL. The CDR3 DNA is TGCGCCAGCAGCCGGGCTGAAAAACTGTTTTTT. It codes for CASSRAEKLFF.